The 4 T cell receptor beta chains below come from one sample, sequenced in a study of neurological immune-mediated disorders. The sample's time point: technical triplicate 1. From the 5' RACE reads, TCRdb called clonotypes with MiXCR, one entry per CDR3 protein. The sample lists tens of thousands of distinct CDR3 sequences, roughly an eighth occurring once. Sequencing used CD4+ T cells from blood. The receptors shown here come from a female donor with HTLV-1-associated myelopathy (HAM/TSP).

This clonotype has ten or more counts. The chain links TRBV4-3 to TRBJ2-2, with 14 bases fitting TRBD2. This CDR3 contains 16 residues. Trimming took 4 bases from V and 6 from J; bases not matched to a gene: 4. In germline, CDR1 is LGHNA, CDR2 YSLEER. CDR3 nucleotide sequence: TGCGCCAGCAGCCCCCTGACTAGCGGGGGGGCCGGGGAGCTGTTTTTT. It yields the protein CASSPLTSGGAGELFF.

This clonotype showed up just once. This CDR3 fails to terminate in the conserved phenylalanine or tryptophan, so it likely reflects a read error. The DNA is left out, because the CDR3 cannot be placed on it with certainty; the CDR3 is given as TCRdb lists it. The chain recombines TRBV5-1 with TRBJ2-5. Germline assignment: CDR1 SGHRS and CDR2 YFSETQ. The CDR3 is made up of 12 amino acids, end residues included. CDR3 protein: CASSLVEETRYL.

About this clonotype: This may come from a read error, since a much larger clone is one base off. The rearrangement joins TRBV19 to TRBJ1-5; no reliable D call. The germline V gene encodes CDR1 LNHDA and CDR2 SQIVND (reference sequence). CDR3 length equals 14 residues. The CDR3 region has the DNA TGTGCCAGTATTATAGAGCCAGGAGGTCAGCCCCAGCATTTT. It specifies CASIIEPGGQPQHF.

This clonotype was detected many times. The J gene is TRBJ2-5, the V gene TRBV5-5; TRBD2 agrees at 9 bases. From germline, CDR1 is SGHKS and CDR2 YYEKEE (reference sequence). V shed 3 bases and J 5 bases; nucleotides not matched to a gene: 8. There are 15 residues in the CDR3. CDR3 sequence: CASSYSIAGVETQYF. The CDR3 nucleotides are TGTGCCAGCAGCTATAGTATAGCGGGAGTTGAGACCCAGTACTTC.